These T cell receptor beta chains were read from a single sample in a study of CD8+ T cells in alopecia areata. Profiled with immunoSEQ multiplex PCR; TCRdb holds only in-frame clones, not every one. The sample lists a few hundred thousand clones; 60% were seen once. The sequenced sample was CD4+ T cells sorted from blood, obtained around week 54, from a patient treated with tofacitinib. These receptors came from a human donor with alopecia areata. Both conserved end residues are part of each CDR3. The D gene is left open where the match is weak. Clone size is stated in some rows and not others, as once, few, many or a class when expanded.

>once|TRBV29-1|TRBJ1-2|TRBD1
TGCAGCGGGGATCTCAACAGGGGGGCAGGCGGCTACACCTTC
CSGDLNRGAGGYTF
>-|TRBV6-1|TRBJ1-5|-
TGTGCCAGCAGTGGAATAGGGACTCAGCCCCAGCATTTT
CASSGIGTQPQHF
>-|TRBV29-1|TRBJ2-1|TRBD2
TGCAGCATGGGAGGGGAAGGAAGGGTCAATGAGCAGTTCTTC
CSMGGEGRVNEQFF
>few|TRBV9|TRBJ2-7|TRBD1
TGTGCCAGCAGTCCGGGGACAGGGTGGGGCTACGAGCAGTACTTC
CASSPGTGWGYEQYF
>-|TRBV10-3|TRBJ1-5|-
TGTGCCATCAGTGAGTTGGAAAGCAATCAGCCCCAGCATTTT
CAISELESNQPQHF
>-|TRBV7-2|TRBJ1-2|-
TGTGCCAGCAGCCCTGGACCCTTTAACTATGGCTACACCTTC
CASSPGPFNYGYTF
>-|TRBV29-1|TRBJ1-1|-
TGCAGCGTTCAAAAGAACACTGAAGCTTTCTTT
CSVQKNTEAFF
>-|TRBV7-2|TRBJ2-3|TRBD1
TGTGCCAGCAGCAATCGACAGGGAAGCACAGATACGCAGTATTTT
CASSNRQGSTDTQYF
>-|TRBV10-3|TRBJ2-5|-
TGTGCCATCAGTGGGGGGCAGAAAGAGACCCAGTACTTC
CAISGGQKETQYF
>-|TRBV30|TRBJ2-3|TRBD2
TGTGCCTGGAGTGTTATTAGCGGGGGACCAGATACGCAGTATTTT
CAWSVISGGPDTQYF
>once|TRBV6-5|TRBJ2-7|TRBD1
TGTGCCAGCAGGGGGGACAGTAACGACGAGCAGTACTTC
CASRGDSNDEQYF
>-|TRBV29-1|TRBJ2-5|TRBD2
TGCAGCGTTGACCAGCGGGGGCCCGGCGCCCAGTACTTC
CSVDQRGPGAQYF
>-|TRBV11-2|TRBJ2-3|-
TGTGCCAGCAGCTTGTCAACTCTTGGCACAGATACGCAGTATTTT
CASSLSTLGTDTQYF
>few|TRBV6-5|TRBJ2-5|TRBD1
TGTGCCAGCAGTTACACCGCACAGGGGATCGGGACCCAGTACTTC
CASSYTAQGIGTQYF
>few|TRBV2|TRBJ2-3|-
TGTGCCAGCAGGGCGGTCGGGCTTCTCACAGATACGCAGTATTTT
CASRAVGLLTDTQYF
>few|TRBV7-6|TRBJ2-5|TRBD2
TGTGCCAGCAGTTTGACTAGCGGGGAGACCCAGTACTTC
CASSLTSGETQYF
>-|TRBV25-1|TRBJ2-1|TRBD2
TGTGCCAGCAGTGACTTGGGACTAGCGGGGGGTGAGCAGTTCTTC
CASSDLGLAGGEQFF
>-|TRBV5-6|TRBJ2-5|-
TGTGCCAGCAGCTTGGGGGTACGTCTGCAAGAGACCCAGTACTTC
CASSLGVRLQETQYF
>few|TRBV5-1|TRBJ1-2|-
TGCGCCAGCAGCTTCGGGGCTAACTATGGCTACACCTTC
CASSFGANYGYTF
>-|TRBV5-6|TRBJ2-7|-
TGTGCCAGCAGCTTGTACAGGGACGAGCAGTACTTC
CASSLYRDEQYF
>few|TRBV29-1|TRBJ1-2|-
TGCAGCGTTGTTTTTCGGTCTAACTATGGCTACACCTTC
CSVVFRSNYGYTF
>-|TRBV7-2|TRBJ2-3|TRBD2
TGTGCCAGCAGCGGTATTCTAGCGGGGGCCACAGATACGCAGTATTTT
CASSGILAGATDTQYF